The 24 T cell receptor beta chains listed next were all sequenced from one sample in a study of molecular identifiers for immune sequencing clone quantification. One entry per CDR3 protein, called by TCRdb with MiXCR from the PCR reads. The sample includes 100,000 or so distinct CDR3 sequences, under 40% of them seen just once. The sample taken for sequencing was naive CD8+ T cells from blood, with Jurkat cell RNA spiked in. Subset reported: FACS-sorted CD8+CD4-CCR7+CD45RA+ naive T cells. The receptors stem from a human donor in good health. Some libraries in this study had Jurkat cell RNA spiked in.

V is TRBV6-5 and J is TRBJ2-1, with 7 bases identical to TRBD2. V lost 2 bases and J lost 3; bases outside the gene matches: 4. CDR3 length: 15 residues. The germline CDR1 and CDR2 sequences are MNHEY and SVGAGI. CDR3 coding DNA: TGTGCCAGCAGTTACATGGCGGGAGTCTACAATGAGCAGTTCTTC. Residues: CASSYMAGVYNEQFF.

This chain uses TRBV12-3 or TRBV12-4 with TRBJ2-5; D is tentatively TRBD1 or TRBD2 (5 bases each). V lost 5 bases and J lost 4, with 17 bases in between. The CDR3 is 15 residues long. The CDR3 region has the DNA TGTGCCAGCAGTATGGGACCGCCTGGGGGAGAGACCCAGTACTTC. It specifies CASSMGPPGGETQYF.

This clonotype has just a few counts. The V and J genes are TRBV28 and TRBJ2-5; 7 bases are shared with TRBD1. Trimming removed 8 bases from V and 1 base from J; junction bases left unmatched: 10. CDR1 is MDHEN and CDR2 is SYDVKM in the germline V gene. CDR3 length: 15 residues. The CDR3 protein is CASHMGQRLQETQYF. The CDR3 DNA sequence: TGTGCCAGCCATATGGGACAGCGCCTCCAAGAGACCCAGTACTTC.

As concerns this clonotype: Just one base apart from a much larger clone, this may be a read error. The chain employs TRBV7-2 and TRBJ2-1, with no clear D. The germline V gene has CDR1 SGHTA and CDR2 FQGNSA. The V end was cut by 2 bases, the J end by 9 bases, with 5 bases between. The CDR3 is 11 amino acids. The CDR3 loop reads CASSLLSEQFF. The CDR3 coding sequence is TGTGCCAGCAGCTTATTGTCTGAGCAGTTCTTC.

This clonotype was seen more than once but under ten times. The chain couples TRBV11-2 to TRBJ2-6; 7 nucleotides match TRBD2. Germline CDR1 reads SGHAT; CDR2 reads FQNNGV. J lost 4 bases, V lost 4 bases, and 7 bases had no gene match. The CDR3 contains 16 residues. CDR3 DNA sequence: TGTGCCAGCAGCTCAGCGGCGGGGGTCGGGGCCAACGTCCTGACTTTC. Amino acids: CASSSAAGVGANVLTF.

V usage is TRBV7-6 and J usage is TRBJ2-5; TRBD1 agrees at 8 bases. Germline trimming cut 4 bases from V and 4 bases from J; bases unmatched to any gene: 8. CDR3 length: 15 residues. The germline gives CDR1 SGHVS, CDR2 FNYEAQ. CDR3 sequence reads: CASSSPTQGGETQYF. The CDR3 nucleotides read TGTGCCAGCAGCTCGCCAACACAGGGGGGAGAGACCCAGTACTTC.

This clonotype was counted at least ten times. The rearrangement joins TRBV7-9 to TRBJ2-3; TRBD2 aligns across 11 bases. Germline V gene data show CDR1 as SEHNR and CDR2 as FQNEAQ (reference sequence). With V trimmed by 3 bases and J by 1 base, 9 bases remained unmatched. The CDR3 extends over 18 amino acids. The CDR3 here is CASSLDLAGGPGTDTQYF. In DNA, the CDR3 is TGTGCCAGCAGCTTGGATTTAGCGGGAGGGCCGGGCACAGATACGCAGTATTTT. The variable domain in full, with the rest retrieved from reference TRBV7-9 and TRBJ2-3, is DTGVSQNPRHKITKRGQNVTFRCDPISEHNRLYWYRQTLGQGPEFLTYFQNEAQLEKSRLLSDRFSAERPKGSFSTLEIQRTEQGDSAMYLCASSLDLAGGPGTDTQYFGPGTRLTVL.

This sequence joins TRBV28 and TRBJ2-7; D not resolved. The CDR3 extends over 15 amino acids. V was trimmed by 2 bases and J by 0 bases, leaving 11 bases between them. Looked up from germline, CDR1 is MDHEN and CDR2 is SYDVKM. CDR3 sequence reads: CASSLQERISYEQYF. The CDR3 DNA reads as TGTGCCAGCAGTTTACAGGAACGGATCTCCTACGAGCAGTACTTC.

This clonotype was counted between two and nine times. This chain joins TRBV19 and TRBJ1-1, with no clear D. Germline-derived CDR1 and CDR2 are LNHDA and SQIVND (reference sequence). V was shortened by 3 bases and J by 3 bases, with 5 bases between the two germline ends. The CDR3 contains 12 residues. In nucleotides, the CDR3 is TGTGCCAGTAGTATGGGTTACACTGAAGCTTTCTTT. Protein sequence: CASSMGYTEAFF.

The rearrangement joins TRBV5-1 to TRBJ1-1, with D possibly matching TRBD1 (6 bases). V was shortened by 0 bases and J by 1 base, with 10 bases between the two germline ends. The CDR3 length is 15 residues. The germline V gene encodes CDR1 SGHRS and CDR2 YFSETQ. DNA of the CDR3: TGCGCCAGCAGCTTGGCTGTACAGGGGAACACTGAAGCTTTCTTT. It yields the protein CASSLAVQGNTEAFF.

In its sample, this clonotype was seen many times. The rearrangement links TRBV20-1 to TRBJ2-4, with unresolved D. The V end lost 6 bases, the J end lost 7 bases, and 13 bases lay between the germline ends. This CDR3 region has 12 residues. Germline V lookup: CDR1 DFQATT, CDR2 SNEGSKA (reference sequence). CDR3: CSAAIVENIQYF. DNA of the CDR3: TGCAGTGCCGCCATAGTAGAGAACATTCAGTACTTC.

There are a few counts of this clonotype. The genes are TRBV19 and TRBJ2-2; 10 nucleotides match TRBD2. This CDR3 region has 17 residues. With V trimmed by 7 bases and J by 3 bases, 11 bases remained unmatched. CDR1 is LNHDA, CDR2 SQIVND, per germline (reference sequence). CDR3 protein: CASNGLAGVYHTGELFF. CDR3 DNA: TGTGCCAGTAACGGGCTAGCGGGAGTTTATCACACCGGGGAGCTGTTTTTT.

Concerning this clonotype itself: One base away lies a much larger clone, so this may be a sequencing read error. The CDR3, as DNA: TGTGCCAGCAGCGTAGGGCACGCCCAAGAGGCCCAGTACTTC. Translating gives CASSVGHAQEAQYF. The chain links TRBV9 to TRBJ2-5; D is undetermined. CDR3 length: 14 residues. Germline V CDR1 and CDR2: SGDLS, YYNGEE.

As concerns this clonotype: This may stem from a read error, because a much larger clone lies one nucleotide away. This rearrangement joins TRBV12-3 or TRBV12-4 to TRBJ1-5; D unclear. CDR3 length: 13 amino acids. Between the trimmed V and J ends, which lost 3 bases and 3 bases, there was a span of 6 bases. Here the CDR3 DNA reads TGTGCCAGCAGTTTTTCCGACAATCAGCCCCAGCATTTT. Its protein is CASSFSDNQPQHF.

On this clonotype: A much larger clone lies a single base off, so this may be a read error. The DNA is omitted, as the CDR3 cannot be located on it reliably, and the CDR3 follows TCRdb's listing. This sequence joins TRBV28 and TRBJ2-7; the table assigns TRBD1, which was not confirmed against the DNA. Germline V gives CDR1 MDHEN, CDR2 SYDVKM. The CDR3 extends over 13 residues, inclusive of both ends. The CDR3 is CASILVRAGRQYF.

This clonotype was detected a few times. The chain uses TRBV2 and TRBJ1-1; no reliable D call. Germline values: CDR1 SNHLY, CDR2 FYNNEI. CDR3 length: 14 residues. Trimming took 5 bases from V and 0 from J, leaving 10 bases between them. In DNA form, the CDR3 reads TGTGCCAGCAGTCCGAGGGAGATGAACACTGAAGCTTTCTTT. Encoded protein: CASSPREMNTEAFF. The full variable domain, rest sourced from reference TRBV2 and TRBJ1-1, is EPEVTQTPSHQVTQMGQEVILRCVPISNHLYFYWYRQILGQKVEFLVSFYNNEISEKSEIFDDQFSVERPDGSNFTLKIRSTKLEDSAMYFCASSPREMNTEAFFGQGTRLTVV.

Concerning this clonotype itself: Just one base apart from a much larger clone, this may be a read error. In DNA form, the CDR3 reads TGTGCCAGCAGCCAAGCGCGGATTGCCCGTCGGGGCGAAAAACTGATTTTT. It specifies CASSQARIARRGEKLIF. The rearrangement joins TRBV14 to TRBJ1-4; D possibly corresponds to TRBD1 (5 bases). The CDR3 extends over 17 amino acids. Looked up from germline, CDR1 is SGHDN and CDR2 is FVKESK.

About this clonotype itself: A single base separates this from a much larger clone, so it may be a read error. The chain is built from TRBV29-1 and TRBJ2-6; D remains unclear. The CDR3 sequence is 14 residues long. Trimming took 7 bases from V and 4 from J, leaving 14 bases between them. Looked up from germline, CDR1 is SQVTM and CDR2 is ANQGSEA. CDR3 nucleotide sequence: TGCAGCGCCTGGACCCCATCCGGGGCCAACGTCCTGACTTTC. Its translation: CSAWTPSGANVLTF.

The J gene is TRBJ2-2, the V gene TRBV4-1; unclear D gene. V dropped 0 bases and J dropped 0 bases, with 14 bases sitting between them. CDR3 length: 18 residues. Looked up from germline, CDR1 is MGHRA and CDR2 is YSYEKL. CDR3 sequence (DNA): TGCGCCAGCAGCCAAGATCCCCTATCTGGAACGAACACCGGGGAGCTGTTTTTT. Its protein product is CASSQDPLSGTNTGELFF.

The chain joins TRBV7-2 to TRBJ2-3; 9 nucleotides align to TRBD2. The germline CDR1 and CDR2 sequences are SGHTA and FQGNSA. CDR3 length: 17 amino acids. V lost 3 bases, J lost 0 bases, and 7 bases stayed unmatched. CDR3 sequence (DNA): TGTGCCAGCAGCTTTGGGTGGGGGACTAGCAGCACAGATACGCAGTATTTT. It specifies CASSFGWGTSSTDTQYF.

The chain joins TRBV14 to TRBJ2-7; D ambiguous. The CDR3 totals 16 residues. Trimming took 1 base from V and 2 from J, leaving 15 bases between them. The V gene's germline CDR1 is SGHDN and CDR2 FVKESK. Here the CDR3 reads CASSQVEGLEAYEQYF. As DNA, the CDR3 is TGTGCCAGCAGCCAAGTAGAAGGGCTCGAGGCCTACGAGCAGTACTTC. Drawing the rest from reference TRBV14 and TRBJ2-7, the complete variable domain is EAGVTQFPSHSVIEKGQTVTLRCDPISGHDNLYWYRRVMGKEIKFLLHFVKESKQDESGMPNNRFLAERTGGTYSTLKVQPAELEDSGVYFCASSQVEGLEAYEQYFGPGTRLTVT.

This clonotype was detected a few times. This chain connects TRBV4-3 to TRBJ2-5, with 9 positions matching TRBD2. Germline lookup yields CDR1 LGHNA and CDR2 YSLEER. The CDR3 consists of 18 residues. Unmatched junction bases numbered 12, after V lost 4 bases and J lost 0 bases. For the CDR3, the DNA is TGCGCCAGCAGCCCTGAGGCGAGGGCGGGAGGGTACCAAGAGACCCAGTACTTC. Protein product: CASSPEARAGGYQETQYF.

This clonotype was picked up a small number of times. The chain is built from TRBV29-1 and TRBJ2-1, with 8 nucleotides matching TRBD2. With 0 bases clipped from V and 4 bases from J, the junction kept 8 bases outside the gene matches. The germline V gene encodes CDR1 SQVTM and CDR2 ANQGSEA. CDR3 length equals 16 residues. CDR3 sequence reads: CSVEESSGFGYNEQFF. The CDR3 coding sequence is TGCAGCGTTGAAGAGTCTAGCGGGTTTGGTTACAATGAGCAGTTCTTC.

On this clonotype itself: The junction does not match germline at one end; this may be a read error. The rearrangement joins TRBV4-1 to TRBJ2-2; 7 bases are a match to TRBD2. CDR3 length equals 14 residues. Germline V gene data show CDR1 as MGHRA and CDR2 as YSYEKL. The CDR3 DNA reads as TGCGCCAGCAGGGGCGGGAGCGGCACCGGGGTGCTGTTTTTT. Translation gives CASRGGSGTGVLFF.